The rows below give T cell receptor beta chains drawn from one sample of a study of blood T cell repertoires in COVID-19. Method: immunoSEQ multiplex PCR; TCRdb's copy keeps in-frame clones and lacks some. The repertoire has some 520,000 clones, 80% to 90% of them found once; the top ten carry roughly 0.84%. Sequencing was carried out using peripheral blood. The receptor set was obtained from a man younger than 30 with COVID-19, enrolled during active disease. The CDR3 runs from the conserved cysteine through the conserved F or W.

v_gene: TRBV3-1/TRBV3-2; CDR3aa: CASSQDLMQGRGYTF
v_gene: TRBV29-1; CDR3aa: CSVEGQENTGELFF
v_gene: TRBV24-1; CDR3aa: CATSDRTGDNQPQHF
v_gene: TRBV21-1; CDR3aa: CASSSEGSYNEQFF
v_gene: TRBV27; CDR3aa: CASSLLSFGGGTGELFF
v_gene: TRBV6-1; CDR3aa: CASSEAGGLQDEQFF
v_gene: TRBV4-2; CDR3aa: CASSQVSREGRGLEQYF
v_gene: TRBV5-8; CDR3aa: CASKGQGLVSGEAFF
v_gene: TRBV7-8; CDR3aa: CASSLGRLNTEAFF
v_gene: TRBV5-1; CDR3aa: CASSLGGGQETQYF
v_gene: TRBV21-1; CDR3aa: CASSILPSGQGFYAGEQYF
v_gene: TRBV2; CDR3aa: CASLGTTGNTIYF
v_gene: TRBV6-6; CDR3aa: CASNSDRGRHTIYF
v_gene: TRBV5-1; CDR3aa: CASSLQFPGVAGVADTQYF
v_gene: TRBV5-4; CDR3aa: CASSLGYTRSSSGRDEQYF
v_gene: TRBV5-1; CDR3aa: CATGDGQGDNSPLHF
v_gene: TRBV2; CDR3aa: CASSERGENYGYTF
v_gene: TRBV11-1; CDR3aa: CASSWGRGGGYEQYF
v_gene: TRBV10-3; CDR3aa: CAKRAGPDSYEQYF
v_gene: TRBV7-9; CDR3aa: CASSLRLSKLFF
v_gene: TRBV7-6; CDR3aa: CASSLRQDTGELFF
v_gene: TRBV6-6; CDR3aa: CASRTGQLNTEAFF
v_gene: TRBV15; CDR3aa: CATKGGSYNEQFF
v_gene: TRBV5-1; CDR3aa: CASSLRLAANSYEQYF
v_gene: TRBV5-4; CDR3aa: CASSPTSGRGSGELFF
v_gene: TRBV24-1; CDR3aa: CATSDPRDYHNEQFF